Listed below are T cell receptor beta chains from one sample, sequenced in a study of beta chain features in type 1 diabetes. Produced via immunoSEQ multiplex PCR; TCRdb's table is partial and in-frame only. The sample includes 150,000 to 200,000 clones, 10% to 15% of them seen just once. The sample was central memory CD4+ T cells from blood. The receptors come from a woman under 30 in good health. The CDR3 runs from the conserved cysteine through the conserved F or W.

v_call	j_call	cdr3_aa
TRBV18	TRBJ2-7	CASSPGTGNPSEQYF
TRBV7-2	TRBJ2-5	CASSYSGRPETQYF
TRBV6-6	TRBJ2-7	CASSPDSGGTYEQYF
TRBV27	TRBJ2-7	CASSRLAGVEQYF
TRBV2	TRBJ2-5	CASRGQYGKTQYF
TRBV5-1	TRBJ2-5	CASSLAKDRAGRETQYF
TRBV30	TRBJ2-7	CAWSVAGYSYEQYF
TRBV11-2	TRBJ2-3	CASSQDPASGTNTDTQYF
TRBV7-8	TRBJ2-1	CASSAWAGTGAKTEQFF
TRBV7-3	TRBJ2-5	CASSERGQGAETQYF
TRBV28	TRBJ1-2	CASRNQGAAYGYTF
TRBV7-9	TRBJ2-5	CASSLHGAGIQETQYF
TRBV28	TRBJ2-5	CASTPPLAGGRETQYF
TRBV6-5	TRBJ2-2	CASSYWASVFTGELFF
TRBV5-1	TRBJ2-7	CASGRGVTGTSYEQYF
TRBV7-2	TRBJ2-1	CASSLVGEGLYEQFF
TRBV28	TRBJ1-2	CASSLPGQSMNYGYTF
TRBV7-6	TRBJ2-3	CASSLLAGGTDTQYF
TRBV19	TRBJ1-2	CAAGSRTFYGYTF
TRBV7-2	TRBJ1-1	CASRGQSNTEAFF
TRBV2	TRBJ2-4	CASSERRADQYF
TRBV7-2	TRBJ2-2	CASSLDWNTGELFF